This T cell receptor (beta chain) derives from a study of breast tumors, draining lymph nodes, adjacent tissues. There are 16 residues in the CDR3. V lost 6 bases, J lost 1 base, and 20 bases lay in between. In germline, CDR1 is SGHKS, CDR2 YYEKEE (reference sequence). TCRdb redid the calling of the multiplex PCR reads with MiXCR, one entry per CDR3 protein. The sample has 12,000 or so distinct CDR3 sequences, approximately 55% seen once. The source is a female donor with breast cancer. Some clones in this sample may be carry-over from other donors' samples. The rearrangement links TRBV5-5 to TRBJ2-7, with D possibly matching TRBD2 (6 bases). The sample taken for sequencing was breast tumor tissue. The CDR3 loop is CASTETPALASYEQYF. Written as DNA, the CDR3 is TGTGCCAGCACCGAAACGCCGGCACTAGCATCCTACGAGCAGTACTTC.